The 10 T cell receptor beta chains below all came from one sample that was sequenced in a study of blood T cells in healthy people across ages (dated by TCRdb to between 2014 and 2016). Library preparation used 5' RACE. This sample was sequenced with an Illumina HiSeq 2500. The second PCR ran for roughly 7 to 11 cycles and used a J-beta primer mix along with a sample-barcoded 5' primer. TCRdb applied fastp at Q25 and MiXCR to the public reads, then kept only in-frame beta chains. Entries that share a CDR3 protein sequence are merged under the most common genes and DNA. This sample has around 650,000 distinct CDR3 sequences in its table, and roughly 32% of those were observed once. The ten largest clones add up to approximately 15% of the sample. Sequencing was performed on blood. The source is an elderly woman in good health. Donor details come from another sample of the same person, matched by shared clones.

This clonotype was picked up many times. This chain joins TRBV9 and TRBJ2-7, with unresolved D. V dropped 0 bases and J dropped 0 bases, with 7 bases sitting between them. The germline V gene has CDR1 SGDLS and CDR2 YYNGEE. This CDR3 region has 14 residues. Here the CDR3 reads CASSVAGYSYEQYF. DNA for the CDR3: TGTGCCAGCAGCGTAGCTGGCTACTCCTACGAGCAGTACTTC.

This clonotype was picked up many times. CDR3 loop: CASSSLQRGGRTDTQYF. CDR3 DNA: TGTGCCAGCAGCTCCCTACAGAGGGGGGGGAGGACAGATACGCAGTATTTT. The chain has TRBV9 and TRBJ2-3, with a weak D call TRBD2 (7 bases). Germline CDR1 and CDR2: SGDLS and YYNGEE. Trimming stripped 4 bases from V and 3 bases from J, with 21 bases between. The CDR3 has 17 residues. Combining the CDR3 with reference TRBV9 and TRBJ2-3 gives the whole variable domain DSGVTQTPKHLITATGQRVTLRCSPRSGDLSVYWYQQSLDQGLQFLIQYYNGEERAKGNILERFSAQQFPDLHSELNLSSLELGDSALYFCASSSLQRGGRTDTQYFGPGTRLTVL.

This clonotype was found a few times. This chain connects TRBV6-5 to TRBJ1-1, with TRBD1 identical over 7 bases. Trimming at V came to 5 bases and at J to 11 bases, leaving 17 bases not matched to a gene. Germline V gives CDR1 MNHEY, CDR2 SVGAGI. The CDR3 loop spans 15 amino acids. This CDR3 is CASSPRTGRPARAFF. CDR3 DNA sequence: TGTGCCAGCAGTCCGAGGACAGGCCGGCCCGCCAGGGCTTTCTTT.

This clonotype appeared many times. V gene TRBV6-2 or TRBV6-3 combines with J gene TRBJ1-5, with a tentative D call TRBD1 (5 bases). Germline CDR1 and CDR2: MNHEY and SVGEGT. The CDR3 length is 15 residues. Trimming pared 7 bases from V and 3 bases from J, leaving 16 bases between. CDR3 loop: CASTRVDLPNQPQHF. The CDR3 nucleotides are TGTGCCAGCACCAGGGTAGACCTTCCCAATCAGCCCCAGCATTTT.

The rearrangement links TRBV5-4 to TRBJ2-7, with 7 bases matching TRBD2. CDR3 size: 14 residues. The V gene's germline CDR1 is SGHNT and CDR2 YYREEE (reference sequence). After removal of 7 bases from V and 2 bases from J, the junction contained 9 bases not matched to a gene. DNA for the CDR3: TGTGCCAGCTCGAGGGAGGGGATTCCCTACGAGCAGTACTTC. Translation gives CASSREGIPYEQYF.

The chain uses TRBV27 and TRBJ2-3, with D unclear. V lost 3 bases and J 0 bases, leaving 10 bases between the germline ends. This CDR3 comprises 15 residues. Germline lookup yields CDR1 MNHEY and CDR2 SMNVEV (reference sequence). In nucleotides, the CDR3 is TGTGCCAGCAGTTTCTTGACGGTCAGCACAGATACGCAGTATTTT. Protein: CASSFLTVSTDTQYF.

This clonotype turned up a few times. The V call is TRBV19, the J call TRBJ1-5; 7 bases agree with TRBD1. This CDR3 has 17 amino acids. The trim removed 5 bases at V and 4 bases at J, leaving 14 bases unmatched. Germline V gene sequence: CDR1 LNHDA, CDR2 SQIVND (reference sequence). The CDR3, as DNA: TGTGCCAGTAGTCCCCGGCAGGGGGGAGACGGGAATCAGCCCCAGCATTTT. Protein product: CASSPRQGGDGNQPQHF.

The sample holds many counts of this clonotype. V gene TRBV5-1 combines with J gene TRBJ1-4; the D is unclear. CDR1 is SGHRS and CDR2 is YFSETQ in the germline V gene. This CDR3 has 15 amino acids. V gave up 5 bases and J gave up 0 bases, with 11 bases separating them. The CDR3 sequence is CASRSGGPTNEKLFF. The CDR3 DNA reads TGCGCCAGCAGGTCGGGCGGCCCAACTAATGAAAAACTGTTTTTT.

This clonotype was recorded at least ten times. The gene calls are TRBV7-8 and TRBJ1-5, with 7 bases that match TRBD1. The CDR3 consists of 16 residues. Germline-derived CDR1 and CDR2 are SGHVS and FQNEAQ. The J segment lost 0 bases and the V segment lost 4 bases, leaving 6 bases of the junction unmatched. The CDR3 coding sequence is TGTGCCAGCAGCTGGGGACAGAAGAATAGCAATCAGCCCCAGCATTTT. Its translation: CASSWGQKNSNQPQHF.

There are a few counts of this clonotype. The chain employs TRBV20-1 and TRBJ1-1; no clear D. Germline V gene data show CDR1 as DFQATT and CDR2 as SNEGSKA (reference sequence). The CDR3 extends over 14 amino acids. Trimming took off 3 bases at V and 1 base at J, with 12 bases between the two ends. CDR3 DNA: TGCAGTGCTAGCCGAGGAGGGCCGAACACTGAAGCTTTCTTT. Amino acids: CSASRGGPNTEAFF.